This T cell receptor (beta chain) was obtained from a study of shared T cell receptors in the human thymus. Profiled with immunoSEQ multiplex PCR; TCRdb holds only in-frame clones, not every one. Among hundreds of thousands of clones listed, about 89% were seen once. Another study also made use of these data, one on human thymus T cells. In that study: Among the donors, all were healthy Finnish infants having corrective surgery for congenital heart defects. Thymic samples were excised during corrective heart operations. Repertoires from thymus and blood appeared to show biased V and J gene usage. The related literature has documented a marked overlap of thymic repertoires among unrelated individuals.

Sequenced sample: thymocytes. The TCR comes from a boy under two years old with a congenital heart defect.

CDR3 sequence: CASSMDSFIYEQYF. The CDR3 nucleotides are TGTGCCAGCAGCATGGACAGCTTCATCTACGAGCAGTACTTC. V gene TRBV7-9 combines with J gene TRBJ2-7; D may be TRBD1 (6 bases). The V and J ends lost 5 bases and 3 bases respectively, with 14 bases between them. The CDR3 contains 14 residues. Germline V CDR1 and CDR2: SEHNR, FQNEAQ (reference sequence).